A selection of T cell receptor beta chains follows, all from one sample in a study of blood T cells in healthy people across ages. TCRdb re-derived calls from the 5' RACE reads in MiXCR, one entry per CDR3 protein. Here the sample spans over 1,500,000 distinct CDR3 sequences, about 50% being singletons. Sequenced material: blood. The receptors derive from a woman in her thirties or forties in good health. CDR3s include the opening cysteine and the closing phenylalanine or tryptophan. The order of the fields is clone size, D gene, J gene, V gene, CDR3 protein, CDR3 DNA. The D gene is left open where the match is weak. A row's size may be missing; if present it is once, few, many or a size class.

>.|.|TRBJ2-1|TRBV29-1
CSVEGVTPVEQFF
TGCAGCGTTGAAGGGGTGACCCCGGTTGAGCAGTTCTTC
>.|.|TRBJ2-4|TRBV6-5
CASSYSPGTNIQYF
TGTGCCAGCAGTTACTCCCCAGGCACTAACATTCAGTACTTC
>.|TRBD1|TRBJ1-4|TRBV5-1
CASSGTGTRNPNEKLFF
TGCGCCAGCAGTGGGACAGGTACCCGCAACCCTAATGAAAAACTGTTTTTT
>few|.|TRBJ1-1|TRBV6-5
CASSYSQITFF
TGTGCCAGCAGTTATTCACAGATAACTTTCTTT
>few|.|TRBJ2-3|TRBV15
CATSDRSVWDTQYF
TGTGCCACCAGCGACAGGTCGGTTTGGGATACGCAGTATTTT
>.|TRBD2|TRBJ2-7|TRBV27
CASSLRVTSGRNYEQYF
TGTGCCAGCAGTTTAAGGGTGACTAGCGGGAGGAATTACGAGCAGTACTTC
>.|.|TRBJ1-2|TRBV7-2
CASSLSGFGGYTF
TGTGCCAGCAGCTTATCGGGGTTTGGTGGCTACACCTTC
>.|.|TRBJ2-1|TRBV9
CASSGSGDYNEQFF
TGTGCCAGCAGCGGTAGCGGAGATTACAATGAGCAGTTCTTC
>.|TRBD1|TRBJ1-2|TRBV6-1
CASSGTGRNGYTF
TGTGCCAGCTCCGGGACAGGAAGAAATGGCTACACCTTC
>many|.|TRBJ2-7|TRBV7-2
CASTAGRWEDYEQYF
TGTGCCAGCACCGCTGGTAGGTGGGAAGACTACGAGCAGTACTTC
>many|.|TRBJ2-7|TRBV29-1
CSVGADSYEQYF
TGCAGCGTTGGAGCGGACTCCTACGAGCAGTACTTC
>few|.|TRBJ2-5|TRBV5-1
CASSLWIQETQYF
TGCGCCAGCAGCTTGTGGATTCAGGAGACCCAGTACTTC
>.|TRBD1|TRBJ2-5|TRBV20-1
CSAPQGRVETQYF
TGCAGTGCTCCACAGGGGCGGGTAGAGACCCAGTACTTC
>few|.|TRBJ1-5|TRBV20-1
CSGAILNQPQHF
TGCAGTGGTGCCATACTTAATCAGCCCCAGCATTTT
>.|.|TRBJ2-3|TRBV21-1
CASSFGTLRTDTQYF
TGTGCCAGCAGTTTCGGGACACTACGCACAGATACGCAGTATTTT
>few|.|TRBJ2-5|TRBV20-1
CSALPGNVKETQYF
TGCAGTGCCTTGCCAGGAAATGTAAAAGAGACCCAGTACTTC
>.|.|TRBJ1-2|TRBV20-1
CSARDPGGPNYGYTF
TGCAGTGCTAGAGATCCGGGGGGCCCTAACTATGGCTACACCTTC
>few|.|TRBJ2-5|TRBV9
CASSRQNPGTQYF
TGTGCCAGCAGCCGTCAAAACCCAGGGACCCAGTACTTC
>.|TRBD2|TRBJ2-3|TRBV11-1
CASSLWTSGGGDTQYF
TGTGCCAGCAGCTTGTGGACTAGCGGGGGCGGGGATACGCAGTATTTT
>.|.|TRBJ2-1|TRBV9
CASSARRIRDEQFF
TGTGCCAGCAGCGCGCGTCGAATTAGAGATGAGCAGTTCTTC
>.|TRBD2|TRBJ2-5|TRBV4-1
CASSLGRGESETQYF
TGCGCCAGCAGCCTGGGGCGGGGGGAATCGGAGACCCAGTACTTC
>few|TRBD1|TRBJ2-3|TRBV29-1
CSAPGQGLTDTQYF
TGCAGCGCCCCTGGACAGGGGTTGACAGATACGCAGTATTTT
>few|.|TRBJ2-1|TRBV20-1
CSAKTGRSSYNEQFF
TGCAGTGCCAAGACGGGCCGGAGCTCCTACAATGAGCAGTTCTTC
>.|.|TRBJ1-6|TRBV27
CASRSRQGNSPLHF
TGTGCCAGCAGGTCTCGGCAGGGGAATTCACCCCTCCACTTT
>few|.|TRBJ2-3|TRBV5-1
CASSSLFSDTQYF
TGCGCCAGCAGCTCCCTGTTCAGCGATACGCAGTATTTT
>few|.|TRBJ1-1|TRBV29-1
CSVDPHGGRRTEAFF
TGCAGCGTTGACCCTCACGGGGGGCGGAGGACTGAAGCTTTCTTT
>few|TRBD1|TRBJ1-2|TRBV9
CASSVGQGANYGYTF
TGCGCCAGCAGCGTGGGACAGGGGGCCAACTATGGCTACACCTTC
>.|.|TRBJ2-5|TRBV5-1
CASNPLYQETQYF
TGCGCCAGCAACCCACTGTACCAAGAGACCCAGTACTTC
>few|.|TRBJ1-5|TRBV27
CASRFGAYSNQPQHF
TGTGCCAGCAGGTTCGGGGCATATAGCAATCAGCCCCAGCATTTT
>few|.|TRBJ2-5|TRBV20-1
CSAIQQETQYF
TGCAGTGCTATACAGCAGGAGACCCAGTACTTC
>few|.|TRBJ2-1|TRBV7-2
CASRTNYNEQFF
TGTGCCAGCAGGACTAACTACAATGAGCAGTTCTTC